This entry lists 28 T cell receptor beta chains sequenced from one sample in a study of blood T cells in healthy people across ages. Combining a sample-barcoded 5' primer with a J-beta primer mix, a second PCR ran for about 7 to 12 cycles. TCRdb ran MiXCR on the 5' RACE reads and lists one entry per CDR3 protein. The sample gives hundreds of thousands of distinct CDR3 sequences, around 48% of which show up once; 20% to 25% is in the top ten. The sample comprised blood. The receptors come from an elderly man in good health.

This clonotype was recorded many times. This chain uses TRBV6-6 with TRBJ1-2; the D is unclear. CDR3 length equals 11 residues. Germline-derived CDR1 and CDR2 are MNHNY and SVGAGI (reference sequence). Trimming removed 9 bases from V and 5 bases from J, with 10 bases in between. CDR3 residues: CASHAGYGYTF. CDR3 coding DNA: TGTGCCAGTCATGCTGGGTATGGCTACACCTTC.

A few counts support this clonotype. This chain uses TRBV15 with TRBJ1-6, with TRBD1 as a possible D gene (5 bases). This CDR3 spans 15 amino acids. Germline V gene sequence: CDR1 LNHNV, CDR2 YYDKDF (reference sequence). The V and J ends lost 0 bases and 6 bases respectively, with 9 bases between them. The CDR3 bases are TGTGCCACCAGCAGAGATGGGACGGCTAATTCACCCCTCCACTTT. Its protein is CATSRDGTANSPLHF.

The rearrangement joins TRBV6-1 to TRBJ1-5; D unclear. Trimming removed 7 bases from V and 0 bases from J, with 13 bases in between. The germline V gene encodes CDR1 MNHNS and CDR2 SASEGT. The CDR3 has 15 residues. CDR3 nucleotide sequence: TGTGCCAGCACCCTCGATAGAACTAGCAATCAGCCCCAGCATTTT. Translated, it gives CASTLDRTSNQPQHF.

CDR3 DNA: TGTGCCAGCACTATTGGACAGGGGATCTACGAGCAGTACTTC. Translation gives CASTIGQGIYEQYF. This chain links TRBV6-5 with TRBJ2-7; TRBD1 matches 9 bases. CDR1 MNHEY and CDR2 SVGAGI come from the germline V gene. This CDR3 spans 14 amino acids. V lost 7 bases and J lost 3; bases outside the gene matches: 7.

The chain is built from TRBV20-1 and TRBJ1-1, with TRBD1 matching over 7 bases. Trimming cost V 7 bases and J 7 bases; bases outside gene matches: 9. This CDR3 contains 12 residues. Germline CDR1 reads DFQATT; CDR2 reads SNEGSKA (reference sequence). The CDR3 nucleotides read TGCAGTGGACAGGGTGGGTGGGTTGAAGCTTTCTTT. It codes for CSGQGGWVEAFF.

This sequence joins TRBV20-1 and TRBJ2-3, with 12 bases matching TRBD2. J lost 2 bases, V lost 5 bases, and 8 bases had no gene match. This CDR3 comprises 16 residues. Germline-derived CDR1 and CDR2 are DFQATT and SNEGSKA (reference sequence). DNA for the CDR3: TGCAGTGCTTCCGAAGGACTAGCGGGATCCACAGATACGCAGTATTTT. It yields the protein CSASEGLAGSTDTQYF.

This clonotype was counted ten times or more. CDR3 bases: TGTGCCAGCAGTACTACTAGCTATAGTGGGAATACGCAGTATTTT. The encoded protein is CASSTTSYSGNTQYF. The V gene is TRBV6-6, the J gene TRBJ2-3, with a possible D match to TRBD2 (6 bases). V was pared by 5 bases and J by 7 bases, with 19 bases between. The germline V gene has CDR1 MNHNY and CDR2 SVGAGI (reference sequence). The CDR3 spans 15 residues.

The V gene is TRBV7-3, the J gene TRBJ1-1, with D uncertain. Germline loops: CDR1 SGHTA, CDR2 FQGTGA. The length of the CDR3 is 13 residues. The V and J ends lost 2 bases and 1 base respectively, with 5 bases between them. The CDR3 protein is CASSLWPNTEAFF. CDR3 sequence (DNA): TGTGCCAGCAGCTTATGGCCGAACACTGAAGCTTTCTTT.

The rearrangement joins TRBV12-3 or TRBV12-4 to TRBJ1-2; 7 positions agree with TRBD1. V trimming: 4 bases; J trimming: 4 bases; junction bases outside the gene matches: 6. This CDR3 has 14 residues. The CDR3, as DNA: TGTGCCAGCAGTTCCGACAGGGTGAGCTATGGCTACACCTTC. Encoded protein: CASSSDRVSYGYTF.

The V and J genes are TRBV7-3 and TRBJ2-5, with D uncertain. V shed 3 bases and J shed 1 base, with 12 bases lying between them. The CDR3 has 15 amino acids. Germline loops: CDR1 SGHTA, CDR2 FQGTGA. CDR3 residues: CASSFYPSSQETQYF. The DNA of the CDR3 is TGTGCCAGCAGCTTTTACCCTTCTAGCCAAGAGACCCAGTACTTC.

This clonotype was seen only a few times. The rearrangement links TRBV29-1 to TRBJ1-2, with 7 nucleotides matching TRBD1. This CDR3 has 12 amino acids. V lost 6 bases and J lost 5; bases outside the gene matches: 6. Germline V CDR1 and CDR2: SQVTM, ANQGSEA. The CDR3 DNA follows: TGCAGCGTCGACACAGGGGAGTATGGCTACACCTTC. The encoded protein is CSVDTGEYGYTF.

In its sample, this clonotype was seen once. The V call is TRBV28, the J call TRBJ1-2, with 8 positions matching TRBD1. This CDR3 has 12 residues. Unmatched junction bases numbered 8, after V lost 11 bases and J lost 6 bases. From germline, CDR1 is MDHEN and CDR2 SYDVKM. The CDR3 bases are TGTGCCGCCAAGGACAGGGTTGATGGCTACACCTTC. Protein sequence: CAAKDRVDGYTF.

This clonotype has only a few counts. The chain recombines TRBV10-2 with TRBJ2-7, with D tentatively TRBD1 (5 bases). CDR3 length: 14 residues. Germline loops: CDR1 WSHSY, CDR2 SAAADI. The ends were cut back, 7 bases at V and 3 bases at J, with 16 bases in the middle. The CDR3 region has the DNA TGCGCCAGCATGGAGAATCCAGGGTTCTACGAGCAGTACTTC. It codes for CASMENPGFYEQYF.

The chain links TRBV11-1 to TRBJ2-5; the D call may be TRBD1 or TRBD2 (5 bases each). The ends were cut back, 2 bases at V and 3 bases at J, with 16 bases in the middle. The CDR3 contains 16 residues. The V gene's germline CDR1 is SGHAT and CDR2 FQDESV (reference sequence). The DNA for the CDR3 is TGTGCCAGCAGCTTATTAGGGACGGGCGCAGAAGAGACCCAGTACTTC. This sequence encodes CASSLLGTGAEETQYF.

DNA for the CDR3: TGTGCCAGCAGTGAGCTGGGCGAGCAGTACTTC. It codes for CASSELGEQYF. This chain connects TRBV2 to TRBJ2-5; D remains ambiguous. TRBJ2-7 matches the DNA end more closely, so the J call is doubtful. The CDR3 consists of 11 residues. Germline V CDR1 and CDR2: SNHLY, FYNNEI.

The chain joins TRBV28 to TRBJ2-5, with 7 bases that match TRBD2. Looked up from germline, CDR1 is MDHEN and CDR2 is SYDVKM. This CDR3 comprises 13 residues. The junction had 6 bases not matched to a gene; V was cut back by 5 bases and J by 6 bases. The CDR3 region has the DNA TGTGCCAGCAGTGTGGGCGGGAGTAAGACCCAGTACTTC. This encodes CASSVGGSKTQYF.

This clonotype appeared once. The chain couples TRBV20-1 to TRBJ2-7; weak D call: TRBD1 (6 bases). Trimming pared 3 bases from V and 5 bases from J, leaving 20 bases between. This CDR3 region has 15 residues. Germline V gives CDR1 DFQATT, CDR2 SNEGSKA (reference sequence). This CDR3 reads CSARGQGSPRHEQYF. The DNA for the CDR3 is TGCAGTGCTAGGGGCCAGGGGAGTCCCCGGCACGAGCAGTACTTC.

This clonotype was seen more than once but under ten times. The gene calls are TRBV5-1 and TRBJ2-1; D not resolved. The CDR3 loop spans 15 amino acids. Trimming left V 0 bases short and J 2 bases short, with 9 bases between. In germline, CDR1 is SGHRS, CDR2 YFSETQ. The CDR3 nucleotides are TGCGCCAGCAGCTTGGCCGGGTGGCCCTACAATGAGCAGTTCTTC. Its translation: CASSLAGWPYNEQFF.

This clonotype has more than one count but fewer than ten. The rearrangement uses TRBV29-1 and TRBJ1-4; perhaps TRBD1 as D (5 bases). Per germline, CDR1 SQVTM and CDR2 ANQGSEA. This CDR3 has 13 amino acids. Trimming removed 7 bases from V and 3 bases from J, with 12 bases in between. In DNA, the CDR3 is TGCAGCGCAACACAGGTCGCTAATGAAAAACTGTTTTTT. This codes for CSATQVANEKLFF.

There are many counts of this clonotype. The V gene is TRBV6-5, the J gene TRBJ2-4; tentatively, D is TRBD1 (6 bases). The germline V gene has CDR1 MNHEY and CDR2 SVGAGI. V was clipped by 4 bases and J by 0 bases, with 19 bases between them. This CDR3 has 18 amino acids. Written as DNA, the CDR3 is TGTGCCAGCAGTTCTCTCTCACAGGGCCTTCTAGCCAAAAACATTCAGTACTTC. It specifies CASSSLSQGLLAKNIQYF.

V usage is TRBV5-1 and J usage is TRBJ1-2; possibly TRBD1 for D (6 bases). Trimming removed 4 bases at V and 2 bases at J, with 18 bases between. Germline assignment: CDR1 SGHRS and CDR2 YFSETQ. The CDR3 is 16 residues long. CDR3 region: CASSKEQGEVNYGYTF. The CDR3 DNA follows: TGCGCCAGCAGCAAAGAACAGGGCGAGGTGAACTATGGCTACACCTTC.

This clonotype appeared a few times. The rearrangement joins TRBV20-1 to TRBJ1-6, with D perhaps matching TRBD1 (6 bases). This CDR3 has 13 amino acids. The V end lost 5 bases, the J end lost 2 bases, and 7 bases lay between the germline ends. Germline V gene sequence: CDR1 DFQATT, CDR2 SNEGSKA (reference sequence). The CDR3 DNA sequence: TGCAGTGCTCGGACAGCCTATAATTCACCCCTCCACTTT. Protein sequence: CSARTAYNSPLHF.

This clonotype was detected once. The chain links TRBV29-1 to TRBJ2-3, with D perhaps given as TRBD1 or TRBD2 (7 bases each). Trimming removed 7 bases from V and 8 bases from J, with 19 bases in between. The CDR3 loop spans 13 amino acids. Germline V lookup: CDR1 SQVTM, CDR2 ANQGSEA. CDR3 in DNA: TGCAGCGGGGGTACAGGGGAGGGTGGTACGCAGTATTTT. It is translated as CSGGTGEGGTQYF.

The chain employs TRBV6-2 or TRBV6-3 and TRBJ2-1; TRBD2 agrees at 9 bases. The better agreement between TRBJ2-7 and the DNA end casts doubt on the J call. Germline V gene lookup returns CDR1 MNHEY and CDR2 SVGEGT. The CDR3 is made up of 14 amino acids. The CDR3 sequence is CASRGFSGRSEQYF. The DNA for the CDR3 is TGTGCCAGCAGGGGGTTTAGCGGGAGAAGTGAGCAGTACTTC.

The table lists this clonotype with a few counts. The chain employs TRBV5-1 and TRBJ2-6, with D hard to call. The CDR3 loop spans 13 amino acids. Trimming took 8 bases from V and 0 from J, leaving 6 bases between them. Looked up from germline, CDR1 is SGHRS and CDR2 is YFSETQ. CDR3 nucleotides: TGCGCCAGTTGGTCCTCTGGGGCCAACGTCCTGACTTTC. Amino acid sequence: CASWSSGANVLTF.

The rearrangement links TRBV7-9 to TRBJ2-1; D unclear. The CDR3 length is 12 residues. Trimming took 5 bases from V and 13 from J, leaving 15 bases between them. Germline V gene sequence: CDR1 SEHNR, CDR2 FQNEAQ (reference sequence). CDR3 sequence (DNA): TGTGCCAGCAGCAACATACAAGAGACCCAGTTCTTC. It is translated as CASSNIQETQFF. Together with reference TRBV7-9 and TRBJ2-1, the CDR3 gives the full variable domain: DTGVSQNPRHKITKRGQNVTFRCDPISEHNRLYWYRQTLGQGPEFLTYFQNEAQLEKSRLLSDRFSAERPKGSFSTLEIQRTEQGDSAMYLCASSNIQETQFFGPGTRLTVL.

A single count supports this clonotype. The gene calls are TRBV4-3 and TRBJ2-4, with TRBD1 matching 9 bases. The CDR3 runs to 19 residues. J gave up 2 bases and V 0 bases, and 11 bases lay outside the gene matches. The germline V gene encodes CDR1 LGHNA and CDR2 YSLEER. The CDR3 sequence: CASSQDRGATGGSKNIQYF. In DNA form, the CDR3 reads TGCGCCAGCAGCCAAGATCGAGGGGCGACAGGGGGTTCCAAAAACATTCAGTACTTC.

This clonotype came up once. The chain links TRBV2 to TRBJ2-1; the D gene could be TRBD1 or TRBD2 (5 bases each). The CDR3 runs 12 residues. The V end was cut by 8 bases, the J end by 7 bases, with 12 bases between. CDR1 SNHLY and CDR2 FYNNEI come from the germline V gene. The CDR3 protein is CASGTVRNEQFF. Written as DNA, the CDR3 is TGTGCCAGCGGGACCGTAAGGAATGAGCAGTTCTTC.